The rows below give T cell receptor beta chains drawn from one sample of a study of blood T cell repertoires in COVID-19. Some clones are missing from TCRdb's copy, which holds only in-frame ones; the method was immunoSEQ multiplex PCR. The table shows some 30,000 clones, with about 89% occurring only once. Sequences were obtained from peripheral blood. The receptors were sampled from a man between 65 and 80 years old with active COVID-19. CDR3s include the opening cysteine and the closing phenylalanine or tryptophan. Fields, in order: clone size, V gene, D gene, J gene, CDR3 protein, CDR3 DNA. A D gene is named only where the DNA matches it firmly. Expanded clones are given a class, and other clones once, few, many or no size at all.

abundance: NA
v_gene: TRBV18
d_gene: NA
j_gene: TRBJ2-1
CDR3aa: CASSTFLGPDTNEQFF
CDR3nt: TGTGCCAGCTCTACCTTCTTGGGGCCGGACACCAATGAGCAGTTCTTC

abundance: NA
v_gene: TRBV21-1
d_gene: NA
j_gene: TRBJ2-6
CDR3aa: CASSNFGAGDPSGANVLTF
CDR3nt: TGTGCCAGCAGCAATTTTGGGGCAGGAGATCCCTCTGGGGCCAACGTCCTGACTTTC

abundance: NA
v_gene: TRBV3-1/TRBV3-2
d_gene: TRBD1
j_gene: TRBJ2-5
CDR3aa: CASSQAGTGGIQETQYF
CDR3nt: TGTGCCAGCAGCCAAGCGGGGACAGGGGGGATCCAAGAGACCCAGTACTTC

abundance: NA
v_gene: TRBV5-1
d_gene: TRBD2
j_gene: TRBJ2-7
CDR3aa: CASSLEGRVEEQYF
CDR3nt: TGCGCCAGCAGCTTGGAAGGGAGGGTGGAAGAGCAGTACTTC

abundance: NA
v_gene: TRBV23-1
d_gene: NA
j_gene: TRBJ1-1
CDR3aa: CASSQSPWNTEAFF
CDR3nt: TGCGCCAGCAGTCAATCCCCCTGGAACACTGAAGCTTTCTTT

abundance: NA
v_gene: TRBV11-2
d_gene: NA
j_gene: TRBJ2-5
CDR3aa: CASSHGAIEETQYF
CDR3nt: TGTGCCAGCAGCCACGGAGCGATTGAAGAGACCCAGTACTTC

abundance: NA
v_gene: TRBV7-6
d_gene: NA
j_gene: TRBJ2-6
CDR3aa: CASSLVRGSGANVLTF
CDR3nt: TGTGCCAGCAGCTTAGTAAGGGGCTCTGGGGCCAACGTCCTGACTTTC

abundance: NA
v_gene: TRBV27
d_gene: NA
j_gene: TRBJ2-1
CDR3aa: CASSLFFSGDSYNEQFF
CDR3nt: TGTGCCAGCAGTTTATTTTTTAGCGGAGACTCCTACAATGAGCAGTTCTTC

abundance: once
v_gene: TRBV4-3
d_gene: NA
j_gene: TRBJ2-7
CDR3aa: CASSQDIGQNSYEQYF
CDR3nt: TGCGCCAGCAGCCAAGATATAGGACAGAACTCCTACGAGCAGTACTTC

abundance: NA
v_gene: TRBV30
d_gene: NA
j_gene: TRBJ2-1
CDR3aa: CAWSLVSREQFF
CDR3nt: TGTGCCTGGAGTCTTGTCTCTCGGGAGCAGTTCTTC

abundance: few
v_gene: TRBV24-1
d_gene: NA
j_gene: TRBJ1-2
CDR3aa: CATSDASGDYGYTF
CDR3nt: TGTGCCACCAGTGATGCCTCAGGGGACTATGGCTACACCTTC

abundance: NA
v_gene: TRBV6-6
d_gene: TRBD2
j_gene: TRBJ2-3
CDR3aa: CASSDPWSGGGDTQYF
CDR3nt: TGTGCCAGCAGCGACCCTTGGAGCGGGGGCGGAGATACGCAGTATTTT

abundance: once
v_gene: TRBV5-8
d_gene: TRBD2
j_gene: TRBJ2-2
CDR3aa: CASSLSSGGNTGELFF
CDR3nt: TGTGCCAGCAGCTTATCTAGCGGGGGGAACACCGGGGAGCTGTTTTTT

abundance: NA
v_gene: TRBV7-2
d_gene: NA
j_gene: TRBJ2-7
CDR3aa: CASSLIASETYEQYF
CDR3nt: TGTGCCAGCAGCTTAATTGCTAGCGAGACCTACGAGCAGTACTTC

abundance: NA
v_gene: TRBV7-2
d_gene: TRBD1
j_gene: TRBJ2-7
CDR3aa: CASSSPGQLYEQYF
CDR3nt: TGTGCCAGCAGCTCACCGGGACAGCTCTACGAGCAGTACTTC

abundance: NA
v_gene: TRBV12-3/TRBV12-4
d_gene: NA
j_gene: TRBJ1-6
CDR3aa: CASRVGRNSPLHF
CDR3nt: TGTGCCAGCAGAGTGGGGAGAAATTCACCCCTCCACTTT

abundance: NA
v_gene: TRBV5-6
d_gene: TRBD2
j_gene: TRBJ2-7
CDR3aa: CASSYGTSGTYEQYF
CDR3nt: TGTGCCAGCAGCTACGGGACTAGCGGCACCTACGAGCAGTACTTC

abundance: NA
v_gene: TRBV20-1
d_gene: NA
j_gene: TRBJ1-2
CDR3aa: CSAERGDGYTF
CDR3nt: TGCAGTGCCGAGCGGGGGGATGGCTACACCTTC

abundance: NA
v_gene: TRBV5-5
d_gene: NA
j_gene: TRBJ2-2
CDR3aa: CASSLAYSARGDTGELFF
CDR3nt: TGTGCCAGCAGCTTGGCCTACAGCGCCAGGGGCGACACCGGGGAGCTGTTTTTT

abundance: NA
v_gene: TRBV6-6
d_gene: TRBD1
j_gene: TRBJ1-4
CDR3aa: CASNPQGGLGKLFF
CDR3nt: TGTGCCAGCAATCCACAGGGGGGGTTGGGAAAACTGTTTTTT

abundance: NA
v_gene: TRBV3-1/TRBV3-2
d_gene: TRBD1
j_gene: TRBJ1-1
CDR3aa: CASSQVRRTGLNTEAFF
CDR3nt: TGTGCCAGCAGCCAAGTCAGGAGGACAGGGTTGAACACTGAAGCTTTCTTT

abundance: few
v_gene: TRBV11-2
d_gene: NA
j_gene: TRBJ2-2
CDR3aa: CASSFGLNTGELFF
CDR3nt: TGTGCCAGCAGCTTCGGACTAAACACCGGGGAGCTGTTTTTT

abundance: NA
v_gene: TRBV19
d_gene: TRBD1
j_gene: TRBJ2-1
CDR3aa: CASSMGLDRVYNEQFF
CDR3nt: TGTGCCAGTAGTATGGGATTAGACAGGGTGTACAATGAGCAGTTCTTC

abundance: NA
v_gene: TRBV5-6
d_gene: TRBD2
j_gene: TRBJ2-7
CDR3aa: CASSFVGTSGNYEQYF
CDR3nt: TGTGCCAGCAGCTTTGTAGGGACTAGCGGCAACTACGAGCAGTACTTC

abundance: NA
v_gene: TRBV7-9
d_gene: NA
j_gene: TRBJ1-2
CDR3aa: CASSLATGGGYTF
CDR3nt: TGTGCCAGCAGCTTAGCTACGGGGGGCGGCTACACCTTC

abundance: NA
v_gene: TRBV25-1
d_gene: NA
j_gene: TRBJ2-7
CDR3aa: CATRTGVGEQYF
CDR3nt: TGTGCCACCAGGACCGGGGTGGGCGAGCAGTACTTC

abundance: NA
v_gene: TRBV5-1
d_gene: TRBD1
j_gene: TRBJ1-1
CDR3aa: CASSLQGGDTEAFF
CDR3nt: TGCGCCAGCAGCTTGCAGGGGGGAGACACTGAAGCTTTCTTT

abundance: NA
v_gene: TRBV7-2
d_gene: TRBD2
j_gene: TRBJ2-1
CDR3aa: CASSSRGLAGYEQFF
CDR3nt: TGTGCCAGCAGCTCCCGAGGGCTAGCGGGCTACGAGCAGTTCTTC

abundance: once
v_gene: TRBV6-5
d_gene: TRBD1
j_gene: TRBJ2-7
CDR3aa: CASSYSGTGDYEQYF
CDR3nt: TGTGCCAGCAGTTACTCGGGGACAGGGGACTACGAGCAGTACTTC

abundance: NA
v_gene: TRBV21-1
d_gene: NA
j_gene: TRBJ2-1
CDR3aa: CASSKEAGGHPLSSYNEQFF
CDR3nt: TGTGCCAGCAGCAAAGAGGCAGGGGGGCACCCCCTCAGCTCCTACAATGAGCAGTTCTTC

abundance: NA
v_gene: TRBV6-5
d_gene: TRBD1
j_gene: TRBJ1-2
CDR3aa: CASSYPPGTGDYGYTF
CDR3nt: TGTGCCAGCAGTTACCCCCCCGGGACAGGGGACTATGGCTACACCTTC

abundance: NA
v_gene: TRBV5-1
d_gene: NA
j_gene: TRBJ2-3
CDR3aa: CASGRGAGSTDTQYF
CDR3nt: TGCGCCAGCGGCCGCGGGGCAGGGAGCACAGATACGCAGTATTTT

abundance: NA
v_gene: TRBV6-2/TRBV6-3
d_gene: NA
j_gene: TRBJ1-2
CDR3aa: CASSYSGRLDGYTF
CDR3nt: TGTGCCAGCAGTTATTCCGGCAGGCTGGATGGCTACACCTTC

abundance: NA
v_gene: TRBV6-4
d_gene: TRBD2
j_gene: TRBJ2-3
CDR3aa: CASSVGLAGGGDTQYF
CDR3nt: TGTGCCAGCAGCGTGGGACTAGCGGGAGGAGGAGATACGCAGTATTTT

abundance: NA
v_gene: TRBV18
d_gene: NA
j_gene: TRBJ2-7
CDR3aa: CASSLSDSYEQYF
CDR3nt: TGTGCCAGCTCACTTTCCGACAGTTACGAGCAGTACTTC

abundance: NA
v_gene: TRBV12-3/TRBV12-4
d_gene: NA
j_gene: TRBJ1-2
CDR3aa: CASSSRTSGYTF
CDR3nt: TGTGCCAGCAGTTCAAGGACAAGTGGCTACACCTTC

abundance: NA
v_gene: TRBV5-4
d_gene: TRBD1
j_gene: TRBJ2-6
CDR3aa: CASSLAAGQGYGANVLTF
CDR3nt: TGTGCCAGCAGCTTGGCCGCCGGACAGGGATATGGGGCCAACGTCCTGACTTTC

abundance: NA
v_gene: TRBV24-1
d_gene: TRBD2
j_gene: TRBJ2-2
CDR3aa: CATSTSGPSNTGELFF
CDR3nt: TGTGCCACCAGTACTAGCGGGCCTTCGAACACCGGGGAGCTGTTTTTT

abundance: NA
v_gene: TRBV7-2
d_gene: TRBD1
j_gene: TRBJ1-5
CDR3aa: CASSLDRGGNQPQHF
CDR3nt: TGTGCCAGCAGCCTGGACAGGGGAGGCAATCAGCCCCAGCATTTT

abundance: NA
v_gene: TRBV4-1
d_gene: NA
j_gene: TRBJ2-1
CDR3aa: CASSQALEQFF
CDR3nt: TGCGCCAGCAGCCAAGCCCTGGAGCAGTTCTTC

abundance: NA
v_gene: TRBV15
d_gene: NA
j_gene: TRBJ1-2
CDR3aa: CATSRGGQPIYGYTF
CDR3nt: TGTGCCACCAGCAGAGGAGGACAGCCGATCTATGGCTACACCTTC

abundance: NA
v_gene: TRBV4-1
d_gene: NA
j_gene: TRBJ2-5
CDR3aa: CASSQGGRQETQYF
CDR3nt: TGCGCCAGCAGCCAAGGCGGCAGACAAGAGACCCAGTACTTC

abundance: NA
v_gene: TRBV15
d_gene: TRBD1
j_gene: TRBJ1-2
CDR3aa: CATSRADRGGYGYTF
CDR3nt: TGTGCCACCAGCAGAGCAGACAGGGGTGGCTATGGCTACACCTTC

abundance: NA
v_gene: TRBV7-2
d_gene: NA
j_gene: TRBJ2-7
CDR3aa: CASSLNLGLSYEQYF
CDR3nt: TGTGCCAGCAGCTTAAATTTGGGGCTTTCCTACGAGCAGTACTTC

abundance: NA
v_gene: TRBV7-9
d_gene: TRBD2
j_gene: TRBJ2-2
CDR3aa: CATLIWGRATTGELFF
CDR3nt: TGTGCCACCCTGATTTGGGGGAGGGCCACCACCGGGGAGCTGTTTTTT

abundance: NA
v_gene: TRBV27
d_gene: NA
j_gene: TRBJ2-1
CDR3aa: CASSPQTSVVEQFF
CDR3nt: TGTGCCAGCAGTCCCCAGACTAGTGTTGTTGAGCAGTTCTTC

abundance: NA
v_gene: TRBV10-2
d_gene: NA
j_gene: TRBJ2-2
CDR3aa: CASSDGGTNTGELFF
CDR3nt: TGCGCCAGCAGTGACGGGGGAACGAACACCGGGGAGCTGTTTTTT

abundance: NA
v_gene: TRBV6-2/TRBV6-3
d_gene: TRBD1
j_gene: TRBJ1-2
CDR3aa: CASSQTGFGYTF
CDR3nt: TGTGCCAGCAGTCAGACAGGGTTTGGCTACACCTTC

abundance: NA
v_gene: TRBV7-2
d_gene: TRBD1
j_gene: TRBJ1-6
CDR3aa: CAGQGGRNSPLHF
CDR3nt: TGTGCCGGGCAGGGGGGTCGAAATTCACCCCTCCACTTT

abundance: NA
v_gene: TRBV9
d_gene: NA
j_gene: TRBJ2-3
CDR3aa: CASKGPTDTQYF
CDR3nt: TGTGCCAGCAAGGGGCCCACAGATACGCAGTATTTT

abundance: NA
v_gene: TRBV4-1
d_gene: TRBD2
j_gene: TRBJ2-1
CDR3aa: CASSQPTSLEQFF
CDR3nt: TGCGCCAGCAGCCAACCGACTAGCCTTGAGCAGTTCTTC

abundance: NA
v_gene: TRBV18
d_gene: TRBD1
j_gene: TRBJ2-7
CDR3aa: CASSITAMGQGHYEQYF
CDR3nt: TGTGCCAGCTCCATTACCGCGATGGGACAGGGGCACTACGAGCAGTACTTC